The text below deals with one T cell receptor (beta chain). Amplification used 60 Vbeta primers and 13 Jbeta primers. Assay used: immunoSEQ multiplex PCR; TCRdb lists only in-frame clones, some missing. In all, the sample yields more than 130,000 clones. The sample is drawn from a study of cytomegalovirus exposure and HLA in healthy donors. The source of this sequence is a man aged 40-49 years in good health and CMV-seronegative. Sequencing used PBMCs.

In DNA form, the CDR3 reads TGTGCCAGCAGCCAATCCTACGAGCAGTACTTC. Residues: CASSQSYEQYF. The rearrangement links TRBV14 to TRBJ2-5; D is unclear. The J call may be in error: the DNA end matches TRBJ2-7 better. The length of the CDR3 is 11 residues. The germline V gene has CDR1 SGHDN and CDR2 FVKESK.